The 7 T cell receptor beta chains below all came from one sample that was sequenced in a study of T cells expressing NK-cell markers. TCRdb processed the 5' RACE reads again and assigns one entry to each CDR3 protein, with no DNA. Its table records about 180,000 distinct CDR3 sequences. The sequencing sample was made of blood T cells: a sorted CD56 or NKG2C T cell subset, CD4+ or CD8+ T cells, or bulk PBMC T cells (not recorded which). These receptors were taken from a man aged 18-75 years in good health.

CDR3 loop: CASSWGTVSSEAFF. V usage is TRBV5-6 and J usage is TRBJ1-1. Germline V CDR1 and CDR2: SGHDT, YYEEEE. CDR3 length: 14 amino acids.

The chain has TRBV7-9 and TRBJ2-2; the TRBD1 assignment by TCRdb is unverifiable without DNA. This CDR3 has 13 amino acids. In germline, CDR1 is SEHNR, CDR2 FQNEAQ (reference sequence). The CDR3 loop reads CASSTSPGGELFF.

J is TRBJ1-1 and V is TRBV5-8; without DNA, the TCRdb call of TRBD1 cannot be checked. Germline V gene lookup returns CDR1 SGHTS and CDR2 YDEGEE. The CDR3 covers 14 residues. The CDR3 region is CASSLLGGGTEAFF.

This chain joins TRBV30 and TRBJ2-1; the D call of TRBD1 rests on TCRdb alone, since no DNA is present to check it. The CDR3 loop spans 16 amino acids. Germline V CDR1 and CDR2: GTSNPN, SVGIG (reference sequence). Here the CDR3 reads CAWSGQTGRRHDEQFF.

The chain employs TRBV6-1 and TRBJ1-6; absent DNA, TCRdb's TRBD1 call cannot be checked. Looked up from germline, CDR1 is MNHNS and CDR2 is SASEGT. The CDR3 has 16 residues. The CDR3 loop reads CASSPGTGVTYSPLHF.

The chain couples TRBV18 to TRBJ2-7. The CDR3 runs 16 residues. Germline V gene sequence: CDR1 KGHSH, CDR2 LQKENI. The CDR3 sequence is CASSPPESWQAHEQYF.

The chain links TRBV25-1 to TRBJ1-4. The V gene's germline CDR1 is MGHDK and CDR2 SYGVNS. The CDR3 contains 11 residues. CDR3 amino acids: CASGLDVKLFF.